The T cell receptor (beta chain) described here comes from a study of blood T cell repertoires in COVID-19. At the level of the study: PBMCs, B-cell-depleted T cells, or T cells provided the cDNA or gDNA that made up the material.

Data came from immunoSEQ multiplex PCR; TCRdb stores just in-frame clones and leaves some out. The table shows approximately 110,000 clones, with 82% occurring only once. The CDR3 extends over 13 amino acids. Germline V gene sequence: CDR1 SQVTM, CDR2 ANQGSEA. Trimming cost V 4 bases and J 4 bases, with 11 bases left between them. Sequenced material: peripheral blood. This sequence originates from a man in his sixties or seventies with acute or convalescent COVID-19. The V call is TRBV29-1, the J call TRBJ1-5, with D uncertain. CDR3 in amino acids: CSVVSGLNQPQHF. CDR3 in DNA: TGCAGCGTTGTATCTGGGCTTAATCAGCCCCAGCATTTT.